This T cell receptor (beta chain) was retrieved from a study of blood T cell repertoires in COVID-19. Study-wide background: Some COVID-19 samples were acute and others convalescent; all came from the United States, Italy and Spain. T cells, B-cell-depleted T cells, or PBMCs supplied cDNA or gDNA.

This clone has more than one count but fewer than ten. This CDR3 region has 13 residues. CDR1 is SQVTM and CDR2 is ANQGSEA in the germline V gene. V shed 4 bases and J 4 bases; nucleotides not matched to a gene: 5. Original handling: Amplified reference gene primers provided the basis for estimating nucleated cell counts. Only in-frame clones appear in the TCRdb table, and some are missing; sequencing was by immunoSEQ multiplex PCR. The V and J calls and the clone size are those of that table, but D and trimming were determined from the DNA. The sample consists of about 160,000 clones, about 85% of them appearing once.

V gene TRBV29-1 combines with J gene TRBJ1-2, with 8 bases fitting TRBD1. This TCR was recovered from a man aged 35 to 55 with acute or convalescent COVID-19. Sample: peripheral blood. CDR3 nucleotide sequence: TGCAGCGTTGGGAGGACAGGGATCTATGGCTACACCTTC. It specifies CSVGRTGIYGYTF.